Here is one T cell receptor (beta chain) with its context. Its target is unknown. The PCR had 60 Vbeta and 13 Jbeta primers. Method: immunoSEQ multiplex PCR; TCRdb's copy keeps in-frame clones and lacks some. The table lists roughly 200,000 clones, roughly 80% of them singletons. This sample was taken from a study of cytomegalovirus exposure and HLA in healthy donors. V shed 3 bases and J shed 0 bases, with 14 bases lying between them. Germline V gene sequence: CDR1 ENHRY, CDR2 SYGVKD. CDR3 length: 17 amino acids. Study results and limitations: The study listed roughly 150 cytomegalovirus-associated TCR beta chains. CMV serostatus was the sole immune exposure information available.

The source material was PBMCs. The chain couples TRBV10-3 to TRBJ2-2; D might be TRBD2 (6 bases). The origin of this receptor is a woman in her thirties or forties in good health and CMV-seronegative. The chain's CDR3 is CAISENRGTANTGELFF. As DNA, the CDR3 is TGTGCCATCAGTGAAAATCGAGGGACTGCGAACACCGGGGAGCTGTTTTTT.